This is a list of T cell receptor beta chains from one sample in a study of T cells in Graves' hyperthyroidism and ophthalmopathy. One entry per CDR3 protein, called by TCRdb with MiXCR from the multiplex PCR reads. The sample consists of some 98,000 distinct CDR3 sequences, about 37% of them appearing once. Input material: peripheral blood or thyroid tissue (not recorded which). These receptor sequences come from a woman aged 25 to 39 with Graves' hyperthyroidism. CDR3s include the opening cysteine and the closing phenylalanine or tryptophan. The D gene is left open where the match is weak. Size is omitted from some rows. Given values are once, few, many or a class for expanded clones.

j_call: TRBJ1-5; clone_size: many; d_call: NA; v_call: TRBV7-8; cdr3_aa: CASSFHSSNQPQHF
j_call: TRBJ1-3; clone_size: few; d_call: NA; v_call: TRBV11-2; cdr3_aa: CASSLDTGNTIYF
j_call: TRBJ2-2; clone_size: NA; d_call: TRBD2; v_call: TRBV9; cdr3_aa: CANSVGGGRNTGELFF
j_call: TRBJ2-5; clone_size: many; d_call: NA; v_call: TRBV7-9; cdr3_aa: CASSLVLSNWETQYF
j_call: TRBJ1-1; clone_size: many; d_call: TRBD1; v_call: TRBV14; cdr3_aa: CASSPGTTGAWNTEAFF
j_call: TRBJ1-1; clone_size: many; d_call: NA; v_call: TRBV5-5; cdr3_aa: CASSLNPGAAVEEAFF
j_call: TRBJ2-3; clone_size: many; d_call: NA; v_call: TRBV4-2; cdr3_aa: CASSQEGEDTQYF
j_call: TRBJ2-7; clone_size: few; d_call: TRBD2; v_call: TRBV20-1; cdr3_aa: CSARASGGGYEQYF
j_call: TRBJ2-1; clone_size: once; d_call: NA; v_call: TRBV15; cdr3_aa: CATSRARSSSYNEQFF
j_call: TRBJ2-3; clone_size: NA; d_call: NA; v_call: TRBV15; cdr3_aa: CATSGATSTDTQYF
j_call: TRBJ2-5; clone_size: NA; d_call: TRBD2; v_call: TRBV20-1; cdr3_aa: CGAGLAGAGTEETQYF
j_call: TRBJ2-5; clone_size: many; d_call: TRBD2; v_call: TRBV29-1; cdr3_aa: CSVPRGMASGRAVKETQYF
j_call: TRBJ1-3; clone_size: NA; d_call: NA; v_call: TRBV5-4; cdr3_aa: CASSLRAVYGYTIYF
j_call: TRBJ2-2; clone_size: NA; d_call: TRBD2; v_call: TRBV7-8; cdr3_aa: CASSWTSENTGELFF
j_call: TRBJ2-7; clone_size: many; d_call: NA; v_call: TRBV20-1; cdr3_aa: CSASSHSYEQYF
j_call: TRBJ1-3; clone_size: many; d_call: TRBD1; v_call: TRBV6-5; cdr3_aa: CASSWDSSGNTIYF
j_call: TRBJ2-7; clone_size: many; d_call: TRBD1; v_call: TRBV2; cdr3_aa: CASKLTGDYEQYF
j_call: TRBJ1-5; clone_size: NA; d_call: NA; v_call: TRBV10-3; cdr3_aa: CAISGDSNQPQHF
j_call: TRBJ1-1; clone_size: many; d_call: NA; v_call: TRBV5-1; cdr3_aa: CASSLATTNTEAFF
j_call: TRBJ2-7; clone_size: many; d_call: TRBD1; v_call: TRBV10-3; cdr3_aa: CAINRGQGADEQYF
j_call: TRBJ2-3; clone_size: many; d_call: NA; v_call: TRBV20-1; cdr3_aa: CSASSSGTDTQYF
j_call: TRBJ2-3; clone_size: NA; d_call: TRBD2; v_call: TRBV5-4; cdr3_aa: CASRREIGADTQYF
j_call: TRBJ1-6; clone_size: many; d_call: TRBD1; v_call: TRBV11-2; cdr3_aa: CASGEGATGDSPLHF
j_call: TRBJ2-5; clone_size: NA; d_call: TRBD2; v_call: TRBV7-6; cdr3_aa: CASSLYSATSGRETQYF
j_call: TRBJ1-1; clone_size: many; d_call: NA; v_call: TRBV20-1; cdr3_aa: CSASALFEKNTEAFF
j_call: TRBJ2-7; clone_size: NA; d_call: NA; v_call: TRBV5-6; cdr3_aa: CASSLSGQQPYEQYF
j_call: TRBJ2-7; clone_size: once; d_call: NA; v_call: TRBV6-5; cdr3_aa: CASSLFEAASYEQYF
j_call: TRBJ1-2; clone_size: NA; d_call: TRBD1; v_call: TRBV13; cdr3_aa: CASSTVGTGGSYNYGYTF
j_call: TRBJ1-4; clone_size: NA; d_call: NA; v_call: TRBV7-9; cdr3_aa: CASSPLGTTNEKLFF